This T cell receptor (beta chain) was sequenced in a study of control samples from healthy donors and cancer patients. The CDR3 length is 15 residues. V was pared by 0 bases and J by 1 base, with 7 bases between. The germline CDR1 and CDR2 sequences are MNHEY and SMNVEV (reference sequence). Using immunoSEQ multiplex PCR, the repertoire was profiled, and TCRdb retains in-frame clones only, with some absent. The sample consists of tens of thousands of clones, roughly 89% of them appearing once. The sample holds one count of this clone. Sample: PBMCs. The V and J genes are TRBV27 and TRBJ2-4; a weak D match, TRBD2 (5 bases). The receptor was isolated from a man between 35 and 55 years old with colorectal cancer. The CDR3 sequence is CASSLSPGAKNIQYF. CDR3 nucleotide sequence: TGTGCCAGCAGTTTATCACCGGGGGCCAAAAACATTCAGTACTTC.